These 12 T cell receptor beta chains were all obtained from the same sample, sequenced in a study of blood T cell repertoires in COVID-19. Generated by immunoSEQ multiplex PCR, the TCRdb table keeps only in-frame clones and is missing some. The repertoire holds some 200,000 clones, with 89% as singletons. Sequenced sample: peripheral blood. The receptors here all came from a woman aged 40 to 50 with acute or convalescent COVID-19.

V gene TRBV5-4 combines with J gene TRBJ1-6; D gene unclear. CDR3 length: 16 amino acids. Germline CDR1 and CDR2: SGHNT and YYREEE (reference sequence). Trimming pared 4 bases from V and 5 bases from J, leaving 16 bases between. The CDR3 nucleotides are TGTGCCAGCAGCCCTCAAGGCGGCAGAAATAATTCACCCCTCCACTTT. The encoded protein is CASSPQGGRNNSPLHF.

The chain joins TRBV6-5 to TRBJ2-2; 7 nucleotides line up with TRBD1. The germline V gene has CDR1 MNHEY and CDR2 SVGAGI. The CDR3 has 14 residues. Unmatched junction bases numbered 1, after V lost 6 bases and J lost 0 bases. The CDR3 nucleotides are TGTGCCAGCAGCAGGGGGACGAACACCGGGGAGCTGTTTTTT. Protein sequence: CASSRGTNTGELFF.

The V call is TRBV4-1, the J call TRBJ1-1, with D maybe TRBD1 (5 bases). CDR3 length equals 15 residues. The V gene lost 6 bases and the J gene lost 1 base, with 15 bases spanning the gap. Germline CDR1 is MGHRA and CDR2 is YSYEKL. CDR3 bases: TGCGCCAGCAGTCAGCTAGGAAGGGGGAACACTGAAGCTTTCTTT. Protein product: CASSQLGRGNTEAFF.

This sequence joins TRBV7-8 and TRBJ1-1; 7 nucleotides match TRBD1. The CDR3 has 14 residues. The V gene's germline CDR1 is SGHVS and CDR2 FQNEAQ. The V gene end was trimmed by 10 bases and the J gene end by 3 bases; junction bases not matched to a gene: 11. The CDR3 DNA is TGTGCCACGAGCCCCAGGACAGGCGACACTGAAGCTTTCTTT. Translating it yields CATSPRTGDTEAFF.

V usage is TRBV2 and J usage is TRBJ1-2, with no clear D. The germline CDR1 and CDR2 sequences are SNHLY and FYNNEI. The CDR3 is 12 amino acids. Trimming took off 5 bases at V and 8 bases at J, with 12 bases between the two ends. CDR3 DNA sequence: TGTGCCAGCAGTCGATCTCTCGGGGGCTACACCTTC. Translating it yields CASSRSLGGYTF.

Only a few counts were recorded for this clone. The chain uses TRBV3-1 (or the pseudogene TRBV3-2) and TRBJ1-5, with D perhaps TRBD1 (6 bases). This CDR3 has 15 amino acids. The V gene's germline CDR1 is LGHDT and CDR2 YNNKEL (reference sequence). The V and J ends lost 1 base and 4 bases respectively, with 11 bases between them. For the CDR3, the DNA is TGTGCCAGCAGCCAAGGTAGAACAGGGAATCAGCCCCAGCATTTT. This gives the protein CASSQGRTGNQPQHF.

This chain uses TRBV7-3 with TRBJ2-5, with D perhaps TRBD1 (5 bases). The V gene's germline CDR1 is SGHTA and CDR2 FQGTGA. CDR3 size: 14 residues. Trimming took off 3 bases at V and 1 base at J, with 9 bases between the two ends. DNA of the CDR3: TGTGCCAGCAGCTTGAAGGGGTCCCAAGAGACCCAGTACTTC. As protein: CASSLKGSQETQYF.

The chain recombines TRBV12-3 or TRBV12-4 with TRBJ1-5; no definite D call. V lost 3 bases, J lost 5 bases, and 5 bases lay in between. CDR3 length: 12 amino acids. The CDR3 DNA is TGTGCCAGCAGTTTTCCCGATCAGCCCCAGCATTTT. This encodes CASSFPDQPQHF.

The gene calls are TRBV3-1 (or the pseudogene TRBV3-2) and TRBJ2-7, with TRBD1 matching over 7 bases. CDR3 length equals 15 residues. V shed 0 bases and J 2 bases; nucleotides not matched to a gene: 4. Germline V lookup: CDR1 LGHDT, CDR2 YNNKEL (reference sequence). This CDR3 reads CASSQEQGSTYEQYV. The CDR3 nucleotides are TGTGCCAGCAGCCAAGAACAGGGGTCCACCTACGAGCAGTACGTC.

The chain is built from TRBV24-1 and TRBJ2-5, with a weak D call TRBD1 (5 bases). The germline gives CDR1 KGHDR, CDR2 SFDVKD. CDR3 length: 13 amino acids. V was shortened by 7 bases and J by 1 base, with 9 bases between the two germline ends. CDR3 residues: CATSQGPQETQYF. As DNA, the CDR3 is TGTGCCACCAGCCAGGGCCCCCAAGAGACCCAGTACTTC.

The chain couples TRBV29-1 to TRBJ1-2, with 8 nucleotides matching TRBD1. The CDR3 contains 17 residues. J gave up 0 bases and V 8 bases, and 17 bases lay outside the gene matches. CDR1 and CDR2 from the germline V gene are SQVTM and ANQGSEA. CDR3 residues: CSSLSVGTGQSNYGYTF. The DNA of the CDR3 is TGCAGCTCATTGTCCGTGGGGACAGGACAGTCTAACTATGGCTACACCTTC. Filled out from reference TRBV29-1 and TRBJ1-2, the complete variable domain reads SAVISQKPSRDICQRGTSLTIQCQVDSQVTMMFWYRQQPGQSLTLIATANQGSEATYESGFVIDKFPISRPNLTFSTLTVSNMSPEDSSIYLCSSLSVGTGQSNYGYTFGSGTRLTVV.

CDR3 sequence reads: CASSLRGLGDNQPQHF. Here the CDR3 DNA reads TGTGCCAGCAGCCTTAGGGGGCTGGGGGACAATCAGCCCCAGCATTTT. This chain uses TRBV7-4 with TRBJ1-5; 7 positions agree with TRBD1. Germline assignment: CDR1 SGHVT and CDR2 SQSDAQ. The CDR3 consists of 16 residues. V gave up 5 bases and J gave up 3 bases; unmatched junction bases: 10. Based on the CDR3 plus reference TRBV7-4 and TRBJ1-5, the full variable domain is GAGVSQSPRYKVAKRGRDVALRCDSISGHVTLYWYRQTLGQGSEVLTYSQSDAQRDKSGRPSGRFSAERPERSVSTLKIQRTEQGDSAVYLCASSLRGLGDNQPQHFGDGTRLSIL.